The T cell receptor (beta chain) described here comes from a study of T-cell reconstitution after alpha-beta-depleted transplantation in children. This clonotype was seen only once. The V gene lost 1 base and the J gene lost 7 bases, with 8 bases spanning the gap. CDR1 is MGHRA, CDR2 YSYEKL, per germline. The CDR3 runs to 13 residues. The authors prepared the TCRbeta library with unique molecular identifiers. MiXCR was run by TCRdb on the PCR reads, yielding one entry per CDR3 protein. The data contain nearly 550,000 distinct CDR3 sequences, 15% to 20% of them singletons. This clonotype was obtained from a human donor who donated a stem cell graft to a child with acute lymphoblastic leukemia. This chain connects TRBV4-1 to TRBJ1-5; no reliable D call. The sample was PBMCs from the stem cell graft donor, taken from the stem cell graft. In nucleotides, the CDR3 is TGCGCCAGCAGCCAAGTCCCGGGACAGCCCCAGCATTTT. As protein: CASSQVPGQPQHF.